The entry below gives a single TCR beta chain sequence along with its context. What it recognizes is unknown. Through a sample-barcoded 5' primer and a J-beta primer mix, a second PCR was run for roughly 6 to 11 cycles. Every single cDNA molecule received a tag from a template-switch adaptor with 12 random nucleotides. MiXCR, run by TCRdb on the 5' RACE reads, gives a single entry per CDR3 protein. The table records approximately 850,000 distinct CDR3 sequences, approximately 48% of them present only once. The CDR3 covers 14 residues. In germline, CDR1 is DFQATT, CDR2 SNEGSKA (reference sequence). V lost 6 bases, J lost 9 bases, and 8 bases stayed unmatched. The sample is drawn from a study of blood T cells in healthy people across ages. Study outcomes and limitations: Roughly linear declines in TCR beta diversity per million T cells occurred with age.

Extractions gave at least 5 micrograms of total RNA per sample. Sequenced material: blood. The V and J genes are TRBV20-1 and TRBJ1-6; 10 bases align to TRBD1. The clonotype originates from a man aged 55-75 years in good health. The CDR3, as DNA: TGCAGTGCCAGACCGGGACAGGGGAGTTCACCCCTCCACTTT. It is translated as CSARPGQGSSPLHF.